The next 24 T cell receptor beta chains were all read from a single sample in a study of tumor and adjacent non-tumor tissue in lung cancer. RNA was extracted from bulk tissue without any cell sorting. Three rounds of nested PCR, following a modified ARM-PCR protocol, produced the TCRbeta library. TCRdb passed the multiplex PCR reads through MiXCR, listing each CDR3 protein once. The sample consists of fewer than 150,000 distinct CDR3 sequences, about 71% of them appearing once. The sample was lung tumor tissue. The receptors originated from a man between 60 and 75 years old with small cell lung cancer.

The J gene is TRBJ1-2, the V gene TRBV6-2 or TRBV6-3; D unresolved. Germline V gene data show CDR1 as MNHEY and CDR2 as SVGEGT. This CDR3 comprises 14 residues. V lost 2 bases to trimming and J lost 1 base, with 8 bases between them. The CDR3 reads CASSYVHLNYGYTF. DNA of the CDR3: TGTGCCAGCAGTTACGTACATCTTAACTATGGCTACACCTTC.

As for this clonotype: A single base separates this from a much larger clone, so it may be a read error. The chain employs TRBV10-2 and TRBJ1-5, with 7 bases aligning to TRBD1. The CDR3 is 14 amino acids. Germline CDR1 WSHSY, CDR2 SAAADI. Here the CDR3 DNA reads TGCGCCAGCAGCAAGGGACAGATCAATCCGCCCCAGCATTTT. It is translated as CASSKGQINPPQHF.

The CDR3, as DNA: TGTGCCAGTAGTATAGATAGTACAACGTTCCAAGCAGATACGCAGTATTTT. It yields the protein CASSIDSTTFQADTQYF. V is TRBV19 and J is TRBJ2-3, with no clear D. The V and J ends lost 0 bases and 4 bases respectively, with 17 bases between them. The CDR3 totals 17 residues. Germline lookup yields CDR1 LNHDA and CDR2 SQIVND (reference sequence).

This chain links TRBV12-3 or TRBV12-4 with TRBJ2-3; a possible D gene is TRBD2 (5 bases). V was trimmed by 7 bases and J by 0 bases, leaving 11 bases between them. The CDR3 loop spans 14 amino acids. CDR3 residues: CASKSGPSTDTQYF. In DNA form, the CDR3 reads TGTGCCAGCAAGAGCGGACCTAGCACAGATACGCAGTATTTT.

The gene calls are TRBV7-3 and TRBJ2-3; 12 bases agree with TRBD2. The CDR3 consists of 15 residues. Germline CDR1 is SGHTA and CDR2 is FQGTGA. The ends lost 5 bases at V and 0 bases at J; junction bases unmatched: 0. For the CDR3, the DNA is TGTGCCAGCAGCCTAGCGGGAGGGAGCACAGATACGCAGTATTTT. Translating gives CASSLAGGSTDTQYF.

This clonotype was counted only a few times. A much larger clonotype is one base distant, so this may be a read error. The chain has TRBV10-3 and TRBJ1-1; 10 bases match TRBD1. This CDR3 contains 16 residues. Germline assignment: CDR1 ENHRY and CDR2 SYGVKD. V lost 8 bases and J lost 2; bases outside the gene matches: 11. DNA of the CDR3: TGTGCCATCGCGGCACGACAGGGGGCAAGTAACACTGAAGCTTTCTTT. Translated: CAIAARQGASNTEAFF.

A few counts support this clonotype. Given a much more abundant clone one base away, this may be a read error. V gene TRBV20-1 combines with J gene TRBJ2-2; D ambiguous. CDR3 length equals 13 residues. Germline lookup yields CDR1 DFQATT and CDR2 SNEGSKA (reference sequence). The CDR3: CNARDPRIGELFF. The CDR3 coding sequence is TGCAATGCTAGAGATCCGCGAATCGGGGAGCTGTTTTTT.

The rearrangement uses TRBV29-1 and TRBJ2-7; 7 bases map to TRBD1. V lost 0 bases and J lost 3; bases outside the gene matches: 5. CDR3 length equals 14 residues. Germline lookup yields CDR1 SQVTM and CDR2 ANQGSEA. CDR3 coding DNA: TGCAGCGTTGAAGATCAGACAGGGTGCTACGAGCAGTACTTC. It yields the protein CSVEDQTGCYEQYF.

The CDR3 bases are TGTGCCTGGAGGAGTGCAGCGGGAGGGCCCGGCGGGGAGCTGTTTTTT. This codes for CAWRSAAGGPGGELFF. The chain couples TRBV30 to TRBJ2-2, with 10 bases lining up with TRBD2. Unmatched junction bases numbered 11, after V lost 3 bases and J lost 7 bases. Per germline, CDR1 GTSNPN and CDR2 SVGIG (reference sequence). CDR3 length: 16 amino acids.

This clonotype appeared many times. V gene TRBV4-2 combines with J gene TRBJ2-1, with 10 bases that match TRBD2. This CDR3 comprises 16 residues. CDR1 is LGHNA, CDR2 YNFKEQ, per germline. V lost 0 bases, J lost 4 bases, and 3 bases stayed unmatched. The CDR3 bases are TGTGCCAGCAGCCAAGATCCTAGCGGGAGATACAATGAGCAGTTCTTC. This gives the protein CASSQDPSGRYNEQFF.

The chain joins TRBV20-1 to TRBJ1-1, with D tentatively TRBD1 (5 bases). The V gene lost 1 base and the J gene lost 7 bases, with 19 bases spanning the gap. Germline V gene lookup returns CDR1 DFQATT and CDR2 SNEGSKA (reference sequence). There are 15 residues in the CDR3. In DNA form, the CDR3 reads TGCAGTGCTAGAGCCGCGGCAGGGTTCAGCATTGAAGCTTTCTTT. It is translated as CSARAAAGFSIEAFF.

This clonotype has a single count. The junction does not match germline at one end; this may be a read error. The chain joins TRBV6-6 to TRBJ1-5; the match to TRBD1 covers 7 bases. CDR1 is MNHNY, CDR2 SVGAGI, per germline (reference sequence). The CDR3 extends over 17 amino acids. CDR3 DNA: TGTGCCAGCAGTTCCCGACAGGGAGTGGATAGCAATCAGCCCCAACATTTT. Protein product: CASSSRQGVDSNQPQHF.

For this clonotype: Sequence at one end of the junction differs from germline and may be a read error. The J gene is TRBJ2-2, the V gene TRBV6-1, with a possible D match to TRBD2 (5 bases). Germline V gives CDR1 MNHNS, CDR2 SASEGT. The CDR3 has 13 amino acids. In DNA form, the CDR3 reads TGTGCCAGCAGTGAAGACGGGTCCGGGGAACTGTTTTTT. Translation gives CASSEDGSGELFF.

As concerns this clonotype: Given a much more abundant clone one base away, this may be a read error. The V gene is TRBV6-5, the J gene TRBJ2-1; 9 bases match TRBD2. The ends lost 0 bases at V and 8 bases at J; junction bases unmatched: 5. CDR1 and CDR2 from the germline V gene are MNHEY and SVGAGI. The CDR3 spans 15 residues. The DNA for the CDR3 is TGTGCCAGCAGTTACTCGGGACTAGCTTCCGATGAGCAGTTCTTC. It specifies CASSYSGLASDEQFF.

In regard to this clonotype: One end of the junction fails to match germline, which may point to a read error. V and J are TRBV6-5 and TRBJ2-5, with D possibly TRBD1 on 5 matching bases. Germline V CDR1 and CDR2: MNHEY, SVGAGI. The CDR3 extends over 15 amino acids. The CDR3 DNA reads as TGCGCCAGCAGTTACTCGAACAGGAGACAAGAGACCCAGTACTTC. This sequence encodes CASSYSNRRQETQYF.

As concerns this clonotype: A much larger clone sits a single nucleotide away, making a read error possible. The CDR3 does not close with the conserved phenylalanine or tryptophan, likely indicating a read error. V and J are TRBV20-1 and TRBJ2-3; D is ambiguous. CDR3 length equals 11 residues. Between the trimmed V and J ends, which lost 4 bases and 6 bases, there was a span of 8 bases. CDR1 and CDR2 (germline): DFQATT, SNEGSKA (reference sequence). CDR3 residues: CSAKLHDTQYC. The CDR3 DNA follows: TGCAGTGCTAAGCTTCACGATACGCAGTATTGT.

Comments on this clonotype: One junction end disagrees with the germline gene, perhaps due to a read error. The V and J genes are TRBV6-6 and TRBJ1-3; D gene unclear. The CDR3 has 15 residues. Germline V gene data show CDR1 as MNHNY and CDR2 as SVGAGI (reference sequence). CDR3 region: CASRLAQNTGSTIYF. The CDR3 DNA sequence: TGTGCCAGCAGGTTAGCGCAAAACACTGGAAGCACCATATATTTT.

This clonotype was detected only a few times. This rearrangement joins TRBV24-1 to TRBJ2-3, with D possibly TRBD1 on 5 matching bases. CDR3 length: 15 residues. The V end was cut by 3 bases, the J end by 2 bases, with 11 bases between. Germline CDR1 and CDR2: KGHDR and SFDVKD. The CDR3 nucleotides read TGTGCCACCAGTGATCCTCGGACACTCACAGATACGCAGTATTTT. Translation gives CATSDPRTLTDTQYF.

This clonotype was recorded only once. The junction differs from germline at one of its ends, possibly a read error. V is TRBV28 and J is TRBJ1-2, with D maybe TRBD1 (5 bases). Germline V gene lookup returns CDR1 MDHEN and CDR2 SYDVKM. The CDR3 spans 15 residues. The CDR3 protein is CARSSGWAVQGGYTF. CDR3 DNA sequence: TGTGCCAGAAGTTCTGGGTGGGCTGTTCAGGGTGGCTACACCTTC.

CDR3 bases: TGTGCTAGTGGTTCCCTCCGGAGCGAGGGAACTAGCACAGATACGCAGTATTTT. Translation gives CASGSLRSEGTSTDTQYF. J is TRBJ2-3 and V is TRBV12-5, with a tentative D call TRBD2 (5 bases). The CDR3 is 18 residues long. The V gene lost 4 bases and the J gene lost 0 bases, with 20 bases spanning the gap. Germline lookup yields CDR1 LGHNT and CDR2 FRNRAP.

In this sample, this clonotype is medium-sized. This rearrangement joins TRBV11-3 to TRBJ2-7; 9 nucleotides line up with TRBD1. This CDR3 is 15 amino acids long. CDR1 is SGHNT and CDR2 is YENEEA in the germline V gene. With 5 bases clipped from V and 5 bases from J, the junction kept 10 bases outside the gene matches. CDR3 nucleotide sequence: TGTGCCAGCAGCCGTCCCGGGACAGGGTTCCACGAGCAGTACTTC. Its translation is CASSRPGTGFHEQYF.

As concerns this clonotype: Since a much larger clone is just one base distant, this may be a read error. This rearrangement joins TRBV12-5 to TRBJ2-1; D possibly corresponds to TRBD2 (6 bases). This CDR3 contains 18 residues. V lost 7 bases, J lost 5 bases, and 27 bases lay in between. Germline V gives CDR1 LGHNT, CDR2 FRNRAP. The CDR3 loop is CASALGQGLGGPNNEQFF. The CDR3 DNA reads TGTGCTAGTGCCTTGGGTCAGGGTTTGGGAGGTCCCAACAATGAGCAGTTCTTC.

Many counts were recorded for this clonotype. The V call is TRBV11-2, the J call TRBJ2-1; the D is unclear. The V and J ends lost 3 bases and 8 bases respectively, with 5 bases between them. CDR1 and CDR2 from the germline V gene are SGHAT and FQNNGV. The length of the CDR3 is 11 residues. The CDR3 DNA reads TGTGCCAGCAGCTTTCAATATGAGCAGTTCTTC. Residues: CASSFQYEQFF.

This clonotype was counted a few times. Mismatch with germline at one junction end may stem from a read error. CDR3 protein: CASSLEGSYQETQYF. The CDR3 DNA sequence: TGCGCCAGCAGTTTGGAGGGGTCGTACCAAGAGACCCAGTACTTC. The gene calls are TRBV5-1 and TRBJ2-5; TRBD2 might be the D (6 bases). Germline V gives CDR1 SGHRS, CDR2 YFSETQ. This CDR3 has 15 residues. The full variable domain, completed using reference TRBV5-1 and TRBJ2-5, is KAGVTQTPRYLIKTRGQQVTLSCSPISGHRSVSWYQQTPGQGLQFLFEYFSETQRNKGNFPGRFSGRQFSNSRSEMNVSTLELGDSALYLCASSLEGSYQETQYFGPGTRLLVL.